This TCR beta chain was observed in a study of patients and donors after allogeneic stem cell transplantation. This clonotype was recorded many times. Trimming removed 3 bases from V and 6 bases from J; junction bases left unmatched: 4. The CDR3 has 14 residues. CDR1 is MGHDK and CDR2 is SYGVNS in the germline V gene. TCRdb itself ran the RT-PCR reads through MiXCR, one entry per CDR3 protein. The repertoire includes 50,000 to 60,000 distinct CDR3 sequences, 10% to 15% of them detected once, and around a third sits in the top ten. Sequenced material: blood, either unsorted or a sorted T cell fraction (not recorded which). J is TRBJ1-5 and V is TRBV25-1, with 8 bases identical to TRBD1. This TCR was recovered from a human donor who was either an allogeneic HSCT recipient or a stem cell or donor lymphocyte infusion donor (not recorded which). It is not recorded whose cells these are; they may come from a transplant donor. The CDR3 sequence: CASSEWTGTQPQHF. DNA of the CDR3: TGTGCCAGCAGTGAGTGGACAGGGACTCAGCCCCAGCATTTT.